These 9 T cell receptor beta chains originate from one sample sequenced in a study of control samples from healthy donors and cancer patients. Method: immunoSEQ multiplex PCR; TCRdb's copy keeps in-frame clones and lacks some. This sample yields 65,000 to 80,000 clones, of which around nine tenths are seen a single time; roughly a tenth belongs to the top ten. Specimen: PBMCs. These receptors came from a woman in her fifties or sixties with colorectal cancer.

This clone has just one count. The chain joins TRBV7-9 to TRBJ1-2; weak D call: TRBD1 (5 bases). Germline CDR1 SEHNR, CDR2 FQNEAQ (reference sequence). The CDR3 covers 15 residues. Trimming left V 5 bases short and J 3 bases short, with 16 bases between. The CDR3: CASSDPGKGDYGYTF. DNA of the CDR3: TGTGCCAGCAGCGACCCAGGGAAAGGGGACTATGGCTACACCTTC.

A note on this clone: The identical CDR3 is also encoded by other nucleotide sequences in the sample. V usage is TRBV5-1 and J usage is TRBJ1-3; D uncertain. CDR3 length equals 13 residues. Trimming removed 0 bases at V and 3 bases at J, with 4 bases between. The germline gives CDR1 SGHRS, CDR2 YFSETQ. CDR3 protein: CASSLEGGNTIYF. DNA for the CDR3: TGCGCCAGCAGCTTGGAAGGTGGAAACACCATATATTTT.

This chain links TRBV7-2 with TRBJ1-2; TRBD1 agrees at 7 bases. This CDR3 region has 15 residues. With 0 bases clipped from V and 3 bases from J, the junction kept 4 bases outside the gene matches. CDR1 is SGHTA and CDR2 is FQGNSA in the germline V gene. The CDR3 protein is CASSLATGKDYGYTF. Here the CDR3 DNA reads TGTGCCAGCAGCTTAGCGACAGGGAAGGACTATGGCTACACCTTC.

V is TRBV30 and J is TRBJ1-2; 12 nucleotides agree with TRBD1. Germline lookup yields CDR1 GTSNPN and CDR2 SVGIG (reference sequence). This CDR3 has 15 amino acids. V lost 2 bases, J lost 8 bases, and 9 bases stayed unmatched. CDR3 region: CAWSTSSGTGGGYTF. DNA of the CDR3: TGTGCCTGGAGTACCTCTTCCGGGACAGGGGGCGGCTACACCTTC.

This clone was recorded once. The CDR3 protein is CASSYTGNTGELFF. The CDR3 coding sequence is TGTGCCAGCAGCTATACAGGGAACACCGGGGAGCTGTTTTTT. The genes are TRBV2 and TRBJ2-2, with D possibly TRBD1 on 5 matching bases. The CDR3 runs to 14 residues. V lost 6 bases, J lost 1 base, and 9 bases lay in between. Germline lookup yields CDR1 SNHLY and CDR2 FYNNEI.

The rearrangement joins TRBV6-5 to TRBJ2-6; no definite D call. Germline V gene sequence: CDR1 MNHEY, CDR2 SVGAGI. The CDR3 runs 15 residues. The ends were cut back, 6 bases at V and 0 bases at J, with 9 bases in the middle. The CDR3 DNA sequence: TGTGCCAGCAGCCCACCGGGCTCTGGGGCCAACGTCCTGACTTTC. This codes for CASSPPGSGANVLTF.

V is TRBV6-5 and J is TRBJ2-1, with a tentative D call TRBD2 (6 bases). This CDR3 spans 15 amino acids. Trimming cost V 6 bases and J 4 bases, with 16 bases left between them. Germline lookup yields CDR1 MNHEY and CDR2 SVGAGI. The CDR3 loop reads CASRTGRGAYNEQFF. CDR3 sequence (DNA): TGTGCCAGCAGAACGGGGCGGGGTGCTTACAATGAGCAGTTCTTC.

The chain couples TRBV4-3 to TRBJ1-3; D is perhaps TRBD1 (6 bases). Germline assignment: CDR1 LGHNA and CDR2 YSLEER. Trimming pared 0 bases from V and 6 bases from J, leaving 18 bases between. The CDR3 totals 17 residues. The chain's CDR3 is CASSQDHLGQGQNTIYF. In DNA, the CDR3 is TGCGCCAGCAGCCAAGACCACCTAGGGCAGGGGCAAAACACCATATATTTT.

The V and J genes are TRBV6-6 and TRBJ2-2; D remains unclear. This CDR3 contains 14 residues. The V gene lost 8 bases and the J gene lost 4 bases, with 14 bases spanning the gap. Germline V gene sequence: CDR1 MNHNY, CDR2 SVGAGI (reference sequence). The CDR3 DNA reads as TGTGCCAGCTCAAGACCCTCGGGCACCGGGGAGCTGTTTTTT. Its translation is CASSRPSGTGELFF.